This TCR beta chain was recovered during a study of T cells in Graves' hyperthyroidism and ophthalmopathy. Overall study results and limits: The model forecast ophthalmopathy, anticipating it by a median approximately 6.2 months before onset. Stable hyperthyroidism was told apart from ophthalmopathy by a model built on 13 V-J features. Researchers found most expanded thyroid clonotypes above 0.001 in blood as well.

Germline lookup yields CDR1 SGDLS and CDR2 YYNGEE. The ends lost 3 bases at V and 1 base at J; junction bases unmatched: 3. This CDR3 contains 14 residues. This clonotype was detected many times. Its antigen is not known. Authors of the study amplified TCR beta CDR3 regions from RNA transcripts. A first-round RT-PCR of the TCR CDR3 used the HTBI primer set. Each CDR3 protein gets one entry after TCRdb re-called the multiplex PCR reads with MiXCR. The sample contains roughly 510,000 distinct CDR3 sequences, over 35% of which appear only once. Patients were excluded because of uncontrolled infection, other autoimmune disease, pregnancy or lactation.

This clonotype was obtained from an adult woman with Graves' disease, either hyperthyroidism or ophthalmopathy (not recorded which). Sample: peripheral blood or thyroid tissue (not recorded which). J is TRBJ1-1 and V is TRBV9; 7 nucleotides align to TRBD1. The CDR3 spells CASSGSGGNTEAFF. The CDR3 nucleotides are TGTGCCAGCAGCGGTTCAGGGGGGAACACTGAAGCTTTCTTT.